The clone carrying this TCR beta chain was detected a few times. The antigen is undetermined. This sample is part of a study of identical twins. Study-level results: Memory repertoires showed no such pattern, whereas abundant cord blood beta clonotypes carried fewer insertions.

TCRdb processed the 5' RACE reads anew with MiXCR; each CDR3 protein has one entry. The sample gives over 550,000 distinct CDR3 sequences, under 8.5% of which show up once; 1.5% to 2% is in the top ten. This same sample was also taken into another study, of yellow fever vaccine responses in identical twins.

Source material: PBMCs. The receptor was derived from a woman aged 18-30 years in good health.

CDR3 DNA: TGTGCCAGCAACAGGTTAGCAGGCTCCTACAATGAGCAGTTCTTC. The encoded protein is CASNRLAGSYNEQFF. The chain has TRBV5-5 and TRBJ2-1, with a possible D match to TRBD1 (5 bases). CDR1 is SGHKS and CDR2 is YYEKEE in the germline V gene (reference sequence). The CDR3 extends over 15 amino acids. Trimming took 6 bases from V and 0 from J, leaving 13 bases between them.